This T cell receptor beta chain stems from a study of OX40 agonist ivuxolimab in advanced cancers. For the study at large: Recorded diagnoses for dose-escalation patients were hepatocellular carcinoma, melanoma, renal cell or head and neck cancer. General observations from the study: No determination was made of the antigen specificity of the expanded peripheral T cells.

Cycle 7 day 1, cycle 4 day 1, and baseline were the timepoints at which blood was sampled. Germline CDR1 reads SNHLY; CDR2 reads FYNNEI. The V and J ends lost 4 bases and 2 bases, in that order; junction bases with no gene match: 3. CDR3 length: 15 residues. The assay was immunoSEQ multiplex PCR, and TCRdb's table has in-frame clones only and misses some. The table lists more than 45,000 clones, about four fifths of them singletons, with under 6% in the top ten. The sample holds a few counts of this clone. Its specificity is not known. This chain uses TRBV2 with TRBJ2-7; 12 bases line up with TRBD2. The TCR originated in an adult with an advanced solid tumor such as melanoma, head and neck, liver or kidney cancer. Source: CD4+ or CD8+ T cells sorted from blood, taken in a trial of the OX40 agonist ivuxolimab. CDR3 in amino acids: CASSVGLAGTYEQYF. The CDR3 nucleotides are TGTGCCAGCAGTGTTGGACTAGCGGGAACCTACGAGCAGTACTTC.